In this sample, the clone carrying this TCR beta chain turned up a few times. Its antigen is currently unknown. These data are taken from a study of Graves' ophthalmopathy and Graves' hyperthyroidism. V shed 4 bases and J 8 bases; nucleotides not matched to a gene: 4. The CDR3 sequence is 13 residues long. CDR1 and CDR2 (germline): SGHAT, FQNNGV. Overall study findings and caveats: In predicting ophthalmopathy progression, the model reached around 66% sensitivity and 72% to 85% specificity. Built on 13 signatures, a model told ophthalmopathy apart from stable hyperthyroidism with 87.88% sensitivity and roughly 81% specificity.

Amplification from RNA transcripts yielded the TCR beta CDR3 regions. First-round RT-PCR employed HTBI primers, with a second-round multiplex PCR after it. TCRdb re-called the multiplex PCR reads through MiXCR, storing one row per CDR3 protein. The sample consists of some 160,000 distinct CDR3 sequences, about two fifths of them appearing once. The genes are TRBV11-2 and TRBJ1-2; 10 bases fit TRBD1. Specimen: peripheral blood. This TCR was recovered from a man aged 25 to 45 with Graves' ophthalmopathy. The CDR3 DNA reads as TGTGCCAGCAGCTCGACAGGGGGCTCAGGCTACACCTTC. Translating gives CASSSTGGSGYTF.